Shown below are 16 T cell receptor beta chains from a single sample sequenced in a study of cytomegalovirus exposure and HLA in healthy donors. Primers: 60 Vbeta forward and 13 Jbeta reverse. The repertoire was sequenced with immunoSEQ multiplex PCR; TCRdb's copy has only in-frame clones and lacks some. The sample lists around 200,000 clones, 75% to 85% occurring once. Sequencing was performed on PBMCs. The source of these receptors is a woman in her forties or fifties in good health and CMV-seronegative.

This sequence joins TRBV28 and TRBJ2-7; 11 positions match TRBD2. V shed 2 bases and J 4 bases; nucleotides not matched to a gene: 7. CDR1 and CDR2 (germline): MDHEN, SYDVKM. This CDR3 region has 16 residues. The CDR3 DNA sequence: TGTGCCAGCAGTTTAACTAGCGGGAGTTCTCTTTACGAGCAGTACTTC. Residues: CASSLTSGSSLYEQYF.

This clone was detected a few times. The chain couples TRBV4-2 to TRBJ2-5, with 10 nucleotides matching TRBD2. The CDR3 covers 16 residues. Germline CDR1 is LGHNA and CDR2 is YNFKEQ. V was pared by 1 base and J by 2 bases, with 4 bases of the junction left unmatched. CDR3 bases: TGTGCCAGCAGCCAAGGGGCTAGCGGGGGTCAAGAGACCCAGTACTTC. This sequence encodes CASSQGASGGQETQYF.

The gene calls are TRBV28 and TRBJ2-1, with a weak D call TRBD1 (6 bases). Germline loops: CDR1 MDHEN, CDR2 SYDVKM. The CDR3 is 16 residues long. Trimming took 4 bases from V and 0 from J, leaving 13 bases between them. Written as DNA, the CDR3 is TGTGCCAGCAGTTCCCTTCAGGGGCGCTCCTACAATGAGCAGTTCTTC. Its translation: CASSSLQGRSYNEQFF.

Notes on this clone: Different DNA sequences within this sample yield the same CDR3. The V call is TRBV18, the J call TRBJ2-1; 10 nucleotides agree with TRBD2. The CDR3 sequence is 15 residues long. Germline V CDR1 and CDR2: KGHSH, LQKENI. Trimming at V came to 4 bases and at J to 3 bases, leaving 3 bases not matched to a gene. CDR3 region: CASSLRTSGYNEQFF. Here the CDR3 DNA reads TGTGCCAGCTCACTGAGGACTAGCGGCTACAATGAGCAGTTCTTC. The full variable domain, its missing parts supplied by reference TRBV18 and TRBJ2-1, is NAGVMQNPRHLVRRRGQEARLRCSPMKGHSHVYWYRQLPEEGLKFMVYLQKENIIDESGMPKERFSAEFPKEGPSILRIQQVVRGDSAAYFCASSLRTSGYNEQFFGPGTRLTVL.

The rearrangement links TRBV28 to TRBJ2-1; 7 bases are shared with TRBD2. After removal of 11 bases from V and 5 bases from J, the junction contained 9 bases not matched to a gene. The germline V gene encodes CDR1 MDHEN and CDR2 SYDVKM. CDR3 length: 13 amino acids. Here the CDR3 DNA reads TGTGCCGCCACAACTAGCGTCCACAATGAGCAGTTCTTC. Translating it yields CAATTSVHNEQFF.

This clone was seen once. The rearrangement uses TRBV29-1 and TRBJ2-7; 10 bases are shared with TRBD1. Trimming cost V 6 bases and J 2 bases; bases outside gene matches: 7. The CDR3 runs 14 residues. CDR1 is SQVTM and CDR2 is ANQGSEA in the germline V gene. CDR3 sequence (DNA): TGCAGCGTACAACCGGGACAGGGGACCTACGAGCAGTACTTC. Amino acids: CSVQPGQGTYEQYF.

This chain joins TRBV5-1 and TRBJ2-1; TRBD2 agrees at 11 bases. The germline V gene has CDR1 SGHRS and CDR2 YFSETQ. The CDR3 sequence is 16 residues long. V lost 1 base and J lost 4; bases outside the gene matches: 4. CDR3: CASSLTSGSLYNEQFF. The CDR3 DNA is TGCGCCAGCAGCTTGACTAGCGGGAGCCTATACAATGAGCAGTTCTTC.

This chain uses TRBV19 with TRBJ1-2; D uncertain. The length of the CDR3 is 12 residues. Trimming removed 5 bases at V and 2 bases at J, with 6 bases between. Germline V lookup: CDR1 LNHDA, CDR2 SQIVND (reference sequence). Here the CDR3 reads CASSSLNYGYTF. The CDR3 DNA reads TGTGCCAGTAGTTCCTTAAACTATGGCTACACCTTC.

This chain connects TRBV4-1 to TRBJ2-7; 8 nucleotides match TRBD2. Trimming at V came to 6 bases and at J to 3 bases, leaving 7 bases not matched to a gene. Germline lookup yields CDR1 MGHRA and CDR2 YSYEKL. CDR3 length equals 14 residues. CDR3: CASRGTGGNYEQYF. CDR3 bases: TGCGCCAGCAGGGGGACGGGGGGGAACTACGAGCAGTACTTC.

The chain recombines TRBV29-1 with TRBJ2-3, with TRBD1 matching over 10 bases. From germline, CDR1 is SQVTM and CDR2 ANQGSEA. This CDR3 has 13 residues. V lost 4 bases, J lost 4 bases, and 2 bases stayed unmatched. The CDR3 bases are TGCAGCGTTGCCGGGACAGGGGCAGATACGCAGTATTTT. Its protein is CSVAGTGADTQYF.

The chain links TRBV5-6 to TRBJ2-7, with a weak D call TRBD2 (7 bases). Per the germline V gene, CDR1 is SGHDT and CDR2 is YYEEEE. V lost 4 bases and J lost 4, with 18 bases in between. The CDR3 has 15 residues. The CDR3 loop is CASSRRGGRQYEQYF. The CDR3 bases are TGTGCCAGCAGCCGGAGGGGGGGGCGTCAATACGAGCAGTACTTC.

V and J are TRBV7-9 and TRBJ1-4; 8 bases match TRBD1. V shed 4 bases, J shed 6 bases, and the junction held 4 bases outside the gene matches. The CDR3 covers 14 residues. Per the germline V gene, CDR1 is SEHNR and CDR2 is FQNEAQ (reference sequence). The CDR3 DNA sequence: TGTGCCAGCAGCTCCAGGGGGCAGTATGAAAAACTGTTTTTT. Translating gives CASSSRGQYEKLFF.

The J gene is TRBJ2-5, the V gene TRBV29-1; D possibly corresponds to TRBD1 (6 bases). Looked up from germline, CDR1 is SQVTM and CDR2 is ANQGSEA. V lost 7 bases and J 4 bases, leaving 10 bases between the germline ends. The CDR3 totals 11 residues. The CDR3 region is CSAKGVETQYF. The CDR3 DNA sequence: TGCAGCGCGAAGGGGGTAGAGACCCAGTACTTC. The entire variable domain, with the rest obtained from reference TRBV29-1 and TRBJ2-5, is as follows: SAVISQKPSRDICQRGTSLTIQCQVDSQVTMMFWYRQQPGQSLTLIATANQGSEATYESGFVIDKFPISRPNLTFSTLTVSNMSPEDSSIYLCSAKGVETQYFGPGTRLLVL.

The chain's CDR3 is CASSLQRWGGPQHF. CDR3 nucleotide sequence: TGTGCCAGCAGCTTACAAAGGTGGGGGGGACCCCAGCATTTT. The chain couples TRBV7-8 to TRBJ1-5, with D tentatively TRBD1 (5 bases). Trimming stripped 2 bases from V and 10 bases from J, with 15 bases between. Germline values: CDR1 SGHVS, CDR2 FQNEAQ. This CDR3 has 14 amino acids.

This chain uses TRBV7-9 with TRBJ2-1, with D perhaps TRBD2 (6 bases). Between the trimmed V and J ends, which lost 3 bases and 8 bases, there was a span of 14 bases. This CDR3 is built from 14 residues. CDR1 SEHNR and CDR2 FQNEAQ come from the germline V gene (reference sequence). Written as DNA, the CDR3 is TGTGCCAGCAGCTTCGTCCGACTAGGCGATGAGCAGTTCTTC. Translating gives CASSFVRLGDEQFF.

This clone has a handful of counts. V gene TRBV4-1 combines with J gene TRBJ1-5; D call uncertain. The CDR3 sequence is 14 residues long. Trimming pared 3 bases from V and 5 bases from J, leaving 11 bases between. The V gene's germline CDR1 is MGHRA and CDR2 YSYEKL. The CDR3 here is CASSQITRDQPQHF. In DNA form, the CDR3 reads TGCGCCAGCAGCCAGATTACGAGGGATCAGCCCCAGCATTTT.